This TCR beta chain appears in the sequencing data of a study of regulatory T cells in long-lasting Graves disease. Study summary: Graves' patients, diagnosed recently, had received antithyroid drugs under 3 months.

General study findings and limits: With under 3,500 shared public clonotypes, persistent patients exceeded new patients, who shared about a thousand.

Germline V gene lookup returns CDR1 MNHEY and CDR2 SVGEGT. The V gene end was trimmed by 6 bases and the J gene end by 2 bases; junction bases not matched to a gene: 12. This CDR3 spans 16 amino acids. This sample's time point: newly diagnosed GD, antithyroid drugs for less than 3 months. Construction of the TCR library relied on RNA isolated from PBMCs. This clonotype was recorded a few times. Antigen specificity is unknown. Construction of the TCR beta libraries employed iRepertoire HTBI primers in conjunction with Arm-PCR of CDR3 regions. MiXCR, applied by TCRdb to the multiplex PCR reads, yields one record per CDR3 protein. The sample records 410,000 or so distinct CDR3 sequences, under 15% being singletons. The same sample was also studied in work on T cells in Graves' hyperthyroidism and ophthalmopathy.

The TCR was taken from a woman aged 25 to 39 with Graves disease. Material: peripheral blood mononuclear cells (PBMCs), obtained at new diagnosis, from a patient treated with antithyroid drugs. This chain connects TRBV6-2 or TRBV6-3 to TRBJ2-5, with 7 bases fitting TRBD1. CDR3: CASRGQVVVFQETQYF. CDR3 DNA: TGTGCCAGCAGAGGACAGGTGGTGGTGTTTCAAGAGACCCAGTACTTC.